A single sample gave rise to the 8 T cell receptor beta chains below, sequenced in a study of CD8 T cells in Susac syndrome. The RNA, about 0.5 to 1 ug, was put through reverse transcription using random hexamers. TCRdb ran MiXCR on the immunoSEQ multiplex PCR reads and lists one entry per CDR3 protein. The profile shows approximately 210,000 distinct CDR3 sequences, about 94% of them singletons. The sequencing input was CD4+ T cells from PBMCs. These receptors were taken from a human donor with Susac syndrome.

The DNA of the CDR3 is TGCGCCAGCAAGGGGCTAGAGACCCAGTACTTC. Translation: CASKGLETQYF. The chain joins TRBV5-1 to TRBJ2-5; possible D gene TRBD1, 5 bases. Trimming stripped 6 bases from V and 4 bases from J, with 7 bases between. The CDR3 contains 11 residues. The germline V gene encodes CDR1 SGHRS and CDR2 YFSETQ.

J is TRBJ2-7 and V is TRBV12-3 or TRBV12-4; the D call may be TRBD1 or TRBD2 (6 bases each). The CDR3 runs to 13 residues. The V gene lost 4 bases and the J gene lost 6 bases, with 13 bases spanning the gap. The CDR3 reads CASSSQQGGEQYF. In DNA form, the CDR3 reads TGTGCCAGCAGTTCCCAACAGGGAGGCGAGCAGTACTTC.

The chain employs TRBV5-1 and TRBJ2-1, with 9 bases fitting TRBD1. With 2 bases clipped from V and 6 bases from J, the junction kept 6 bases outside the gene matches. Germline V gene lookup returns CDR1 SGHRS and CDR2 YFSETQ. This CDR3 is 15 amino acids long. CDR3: CASSLPDRGFNEQFF. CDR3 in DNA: TGCGCCAGCAGCTTACCGGACAGGGGATTCAATGAGCAGTTCTTC.

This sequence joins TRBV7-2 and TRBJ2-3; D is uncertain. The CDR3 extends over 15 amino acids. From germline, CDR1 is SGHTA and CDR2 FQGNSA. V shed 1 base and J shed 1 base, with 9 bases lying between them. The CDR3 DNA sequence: TGTGCCAGCAGCTTAGACCCGGGTGGCACAGATACGCAGTATTTT. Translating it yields CASSLDPGGTDTQYF.

CDR3: CSARDRKGVTEKLFF. CDR3 nucleotide sequence: TGCAGTGCTAGAGATCGGAAGGGGGTGACAGAAAAACTGTTTTTT. This sequence joins TRBV20-1 and TRBJ1-4, with D possibly matching TRBD1 (6 bases). The CDR3 extends over 15 amino acids. Germline CDR1 is DFQATT and CDR2 is SNEGSKA (reference sequence). The ends were cut back, 0 bases at V and 8 bases at J, with 16 bases in the middle.

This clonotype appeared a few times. CDR3 DNA sequence: TGCGCCAGCAGCCAAGCCTTGGCTAGCGGGGGGGGTGCAGATACGCAGTATTTT. Encoded protein: CASSQALASGGGADTQYF. The V and J genes are TRBV4-1 and TRBJ2-3; 12 bases match TRBD2. V dropped 1 base and J dropped 4; count of bases not matched to a gene: 9. The CDR3 has 18 residues. Germline CDR1 and CDR2: MGHRA and YSYEKL.

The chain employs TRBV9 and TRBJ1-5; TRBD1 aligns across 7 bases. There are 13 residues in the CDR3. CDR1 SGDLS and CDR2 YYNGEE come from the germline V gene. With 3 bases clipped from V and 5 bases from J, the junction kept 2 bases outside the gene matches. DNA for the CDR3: TGTGCCAGCAGCGCTGACAGGGATCAGCCCCAGCATTTT. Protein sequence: CASSADRDQPQHF. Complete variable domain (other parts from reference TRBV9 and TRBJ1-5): DSGVTQTPKHLITATGQRVTLRCSPRSGDLSVYWYQQSLDQGLQFLIQYYNGEERAKGNILERFSAQQFPDLHSELNLSSLELGDSALYFCASSADRDQPQHFGDGTRLSIL.

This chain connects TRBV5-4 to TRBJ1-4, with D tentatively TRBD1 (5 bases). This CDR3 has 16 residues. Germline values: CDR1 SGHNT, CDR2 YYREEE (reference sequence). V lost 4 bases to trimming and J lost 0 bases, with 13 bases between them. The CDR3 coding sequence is TGTGCCAGCAGCCCGGGAGGGACCTCAACTAATGAAAAACTGTTTTTT. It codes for CASSPGGTSTNEKLFF.